The 18 T cell receptor beta chains presented below share a single source sample, sequenced in a study of OX40 agonist ivuxolimab in advanced cancers. Assay used: immunoSEQ multiplex PCR; TCRdb lists only in-frame clones, some missing. This sample has 68,000 or so clones; roughly 84% occur once, and the top ten carry around 2.1%. The starting material was CD4+ or CD8+ T cells sorted from blood, obtained in a trial of the OX40 agonist ivuxolimab. The receptors derive from an adult with an advanced solid tumor such as melanoma, head and neck, liver or kidney cancer.

The V call is TRBV7-2, the J call TRBJ1-6; D is ambiguous. The CDR3 has 15 amino acids. Germline lookup yields CDR1 SGHTA and CDR2 FQGNSA. Trimming shortened V by 1 base and J by 4 bases, and 8 bases separated the two germline ends. In nucleotides, the CDR3 is TGTGCCAGCAGCTTAGTGGGAGCATATAATTCACCCCTCCACTTT. This codes for CASSLVGAYNSPLHF.

The V and J genes are TRBV18 and TRBJ2-7; D unclear. Germline lookup yields CDR1 KGHSH and CDR2 LQKENI. The CDR3 has 16 amino acids. V lost 5 bases, J lost 0 bases, and 17 bases lay in between. The CDR3 bases are TGTGCCAGCTCAGCAACTCAGCTCCCTAGCTCCTACGAGCAGTACTTC. Its protein product is CASSATQLPSSYEQYF.

This chain connects TRBV19 to TRBJ2-1, with D uncertain. Trimming removed 0 bases from V and 0 bases from J, with 9 bases in between. The CDR3 is 16 amino acids. Germline V gene lookup returns CDR1 LNHDA and CDR2 SQIVND (reference sequence). The CDR3 nucleotides read TGTGCCAGTAGTATAGAAAGGCTAGGCTCCTACAATGAGCAGTTCTTC. It encodes CASSIERLGSYNEQFF.

The chain links TRBV28 to TRBJ1-4; D not resolved. V shed 6 bases and J shed 0 bases, with 8 bases lying between them. The CDR3 has 14 amino acids. Germline V gene data show CDR1 as MDHEN and CDR2 as SYDVKM. CDR3: CASRAVATNEKLFF. The CDR3 DNA reads as TGTGCCAGCAGGGCGGTTGCAACTAATGAAAAACTGTTTTTT.

This chain joins TRBV6-6 and TRBJ1-6; perhaps TRBD1 as D (6 bases). Germline CDR1 MNHNY, CDR2 SVGAGI (reference sequence). The CDR3 covers 16 residues. Trimming pared 8 bases from V and 3 bases from J, leaving 17 bases between. CDR3 nucleotides: TGTGCCAGCCAAAGTCCCGACAGGCGCTATAATTCACCCCTCCACTTT. It translates to CASQSPDRRYNSPLHF.

The J gene is TRBJ1-1, the V gene TRBV6-5, with 10 bases lining up with TRBD1. CDR1 is MNHEY, CDR2 SVGAGI, per germline. V dropped 9 bases and J dropped 4; count of bases not matched to a gene: 8. The CDR3 covers 14 residues. DNA for the CDR3: TGTGCCAGTAGACAGGGGGCTTGGGGCACTGAAGCTTTCTTT. It translates to CASRQGAWGTEAFF.

CDR3 coding DNA: TGTGCCACCCCGCGGGACTCACTCTGCCGGGAGTTCTTC. Amino acid sequence: CATPRDSLCREFF. The V and J genes are TRBV5-6 and TRBJ2-1; tentatively, D is TRBD2 (6 bases). Trimming removed 9 bases at V and 14 bases at J, with 24 bases between. Germline V lookup: CDR1 SGHDT, CDR2 YYEEEE. CDR3 length: 13 residues.

This clone has a handful of counts. The genes are TRBV4-3 and TRBJ1-1; tentatively, D is TRBD1 (6 bases). The CDR3 extends over 16 amino acids. Germline CDR1 LGHNA, CDR2 YSLEER. V shed 1 base and J shed 8 bases, with 20 bases lying between them. DNA for the CDR3: TGCGCCAGCAGCCAAGGCCTCTTTCAGACGGGACACGAAGCTTTCTTT. It is translated as CASSQGLFQTGHEAFF.

The chain is built from TRBV29-1 and TRBJ2-7; unclear D gene. The CDR3 consists of 14 residues. V was trimmed by 5 bases and J by 2 bases, leaving 16 bases between them. Germline V gene data show CDR1 as SQVTM and CDR2 as ANQGSEA. The CDR3 DNA follows: TGCAGCGTTTCAAAAAACTCTCGACCCTACGAGCAGTACTTC. Its translation is CSVSKNSRPYEQYF.

The chain joins TRBV28 to TRBJ2-3; 9 bases fit TRBD1. Trimming took 6 bases from V and 13 from J; bases not matched to a gene: 8. Per germline, CDR1 MDHEN and CDR2 SYDVKM. This CDR3 spans 12 amino acids. The CDR3: CASRTGQGLEYF. As DNA, the CDR3 is TGTGCCAGCAGAACGGGACAGGGTCTAGAGTATTTT.

In this sample, this clone turned up a few times. V usage is TRBV28 and J usage is TRBJ2-7; D might be TRBD2 (6 bases). Per the germline V gene, CDR1 is MDHEN and CDR2 is SYDVKM. The CDR3 is 14 residues long. The V end was cut by 9 bases, the J end by 2 bases, with 17 bases between. Here the CDR3 reads CASRRGDAAYEQYF. The CDR3 nucleotides read TGTGCCAGTCGTCGCGGGGATGCAGCCTACGAGCAGTACTTC.

The rearrangement uses TRBV2 and TRBJ2-1; 10 bases are shared with TRBD2. Trimming took 5 bases from V and 7 from J; bases not matched to a gene: 8. This CDR3 region has 15 residues. The germline CDR1 and CDR2 sequences are SNHLY and FYNNEI. The CDR3 is CASSTSSGGLNEQFF. CDR3 sequence (DNA): TGTGCCAGCAGTACATCTAGCGGGGGTTTGAATGAGCAGTTCTTC.

The chain combines TRBV6-1 with TRBJ1-6, with 10 bases lining up with TRBD1. Looked up from germline, CDR1 is MNHNS and CDR2 is SASEGT. Losses at the gene ends were 3 bases for V and 6 bases for J; bases not matched to a gene: 5. This CDR3 region has 16 residues. CDR3 in amino acids: CASSDSGTGANSPLHF. In DNA, the CDR3 is TGTGCCAGCAGTGATTCCGGGACAGGGGCTAATTCACCCCTCCACTTT.

V gene TRBV10-3 combines with J gene TRBJ2-3; 13 nucleotides agree with TRBD2. The CDR3 contains 17 residues. Germline assignment: CDR1 ENHRY and CDR2 SYGVKD. V gave up 2 bases and J gave up 4 bases; unmatched junction bases: 6. The CDR3: CAISERTSGGPSDTQYF. CDR3 DNA: TGTGCCATCAGTGAGAGGACTAGCGGGGGACCCTCAGATACGCAGTATTTT.

The chain is built from TRBV7-2 and TRBJ1-1; 7 bases align to TRBD1. From germline, CDR1 is SGHTA and CDR2 FQGNSA. V was clipped by 5 bases and J by 6 bases; unmatched bases: 12. The CDR3 consists of 15 residues. Written as DNA, the CDR3 is TGTGCCAGCAGCCCCTCGGGACAGCGCTTATCTGAAGCTTTCTTT. It encodes CASSPSGQRLSEAFF. Based on the CDR3 plus reference TRBV7-2 and TRBJ1-1, the full variable domain is GAGVSQSPSNKVTEKGKDVELRCDPISGHTALYWYRQSLGQGLEFLIYFQGNSAPDKSGLPSDRFSAERTGGSVSTLTIQRTQQEDSAVYLCASSPSGQRLSEAFFGQGTRLTVV.

V and J are TRBV4-1 and TRBJ2-3; 7 nucleotides match TRBD2. Per germline, CDR1 MGHRA and CDR2 YSYEKL. V trimming: 2 bases; J trimming: 9 bases; junction bases outside the gene matches: 8. The CDR3 spans 14 residues. Here the CDR3 reads CASSQLQRDQTQYF. Written as DNA, the CDR3 is TGCGCCAGCAGCCAACTCCAGCGGGACCAGACGCAGTATTTT.

The CDR3 loop reads CASSPISGQDTQYF. The CDR3 region has the DNA TGTGCCAGCAGTCCAATATCAGGGCAAGATACGCAGTATTTT. V is TRBV28 and J is TRBJ2-3; weak D call: TRBD1 (5 bases). CDR1 is MDHEN, CDR2 SYDVKM, per germline. V was pared by 5 bases and J by 5 bases, with 14 bases between. The CDR3 has 14 amino acids.

This clone has just one count. The chain carries TRBV7-3 and TRBJ2-3; D gene ambiguous. The CDR3 extends over 13 amino acids. V lost 1 base and J 3 bases, leaving 5 bases between the germline ends. Germline V lookup: CDR1 SGHTA, CDR2 FQGTGA. CDR3 in amino acids: CASSLIVTDTQYF. CDR3 coding DNA: TGTGCCAGCAGCTTAATCGTGACAGATACGCAGTATTTT.